One sample yielded the 4 T cell receptor beta chains listed below, sequenced in a study of shared clonotypes between healthy human individuals. As defined, naive CD8 cells were CD45RO-negative and positively selected for CCR7, with terminally differentiated effector memory CD45RA+ cells excluded. Libraries were prepared by immunoSEQ multiplex PCR; TCRdb keeps only in-frame clonotypes and omits some of them. Seen here are hundreds of thousands of clones, 90% to 97% observed once, and the top ten hold less than 0.12%. Sequencing was performed on naive CD8+ T cells sorted from blood. The receptor source for this set is a woman between 25 and 40 years old in good health.

The chain joins TRBV21-1 to TRBJ2-7; TRBD2 was called by the table and not checked on the DNA. TRBV21-1 is assigned pseudogene status. This CDR3 is 22 amino acids long. The CDR3 protein is CASSKEQLLTSGHLFYEQEQYF. CDR3 coding DNA: TGTGCCAGCAGCAAAGAACAACTATTAACTAGCGGGCACCTGTTCTACGAGCAGGAGCAGTACTTC.

The gene calls are TRBV4-1 and TRBJ1-3, with a weak D call TRBD1 (5 bases). In germline, CDR1 is MGHRA, CDR2 YSYEKL. CDR3 size: 15 residues. The ends were cut back, 0 bases at V and 3 bases at J, with 9 bases in the middle. DNA for the CDR3: TGCGCCAGCAGCCAAGACGGCAGGGTTGGAAACACCATATATTTT. It codes for CASSQDGRVGNTIYF.

This chain links TRBV7-9 with TRBJ2-6; TRBD2 is a possible D gene (7 bases). The CDR3 extends over 15 amino acids. Trimming left V 5 bases short and J 4 bases short, with 12 bases between. Germline V gene sequence: CDR1 SEHNR, CDR2 FQNEAQ (reference sequence). Here the CDR3 DNA reads TGTGCCAGCAGCACCGCGGGGGCGGGGGCCAACGTCCTGACTTTC. Protein: CASSTAGAGANVLTF.

J is TRBJ2-1 and V is TRBV5-1; no clear D. The germline V gene has CDR1 SGHRS and CDR2 YFSETQ. CDR3 length: 13 amino acids. V lost 4 bases, J lost 10 bases, and 15 bases lay in between. CDR3 DNA sequence: TGCGCCAGCAGCCCTAATCTGGGGTGGGAGCAGTTCTTC. It specifies CASSPNLGWEQFF. Together with reference TRBV5-1 and TRBJ2-1, the CDR3 gives the full variable domain: KAGVTQTPRYLIKTRGQQVTLSCSPISGHRSVSWYQQTPGQGLQFLFEYFSETQRNKGNFPGRFSGRQFSNSRSEMNVSTLELGDSALYLCASSPNLGWEQFFGPGTRLTVL.